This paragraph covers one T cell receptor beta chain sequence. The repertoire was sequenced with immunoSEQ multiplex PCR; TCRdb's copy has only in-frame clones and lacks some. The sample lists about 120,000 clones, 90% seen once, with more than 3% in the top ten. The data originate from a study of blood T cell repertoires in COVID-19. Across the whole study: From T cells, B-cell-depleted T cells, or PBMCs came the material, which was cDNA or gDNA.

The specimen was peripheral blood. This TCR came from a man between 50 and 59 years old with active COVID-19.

This CDR3 is CASSRRDYGYTF. DNA of the CDR3: TGTGCCAGTAGTAGGAGGGACTATGGCTACACCTTC. The V gene is TRBV19, the J gene TRBJ1-2; D call uncertain. Germline assignment: CDR1 LNHDA and CDR2 SQIVND (reference sequence). V gave up 4 bases and J gave up 3 bases, with 6 bases separating them. The CDR3 covers 12 residues.